Following are 24 T cell receptor beta chains from one sample sequenced in a study of T cell repertoires in cytomegalovirus infection. TCRdb reanalysed the reads using MiXCR and keeps one entry per CDR3 protein. The sample comprises about 320,000 distinct CDR3 sequences, around a tenth of which are singletons, and about 3.9% rests with the top ten. The sequenced material came from PBMCs. The receptors were gathered from a human donor in good health (CMV status not recorded). Some clones in this sample may be carry-over from other donors' samples.

Regarding this clonotype: A junction end diverges from the germline sequence, so it may reflect a read error. The chain employs TRBV4-2 and TRBJ2-5; 11 nucleotides align to TRBD2. The CDR3 extends over 13 amino acids. Germline V lookup: CDR1 LGHNA, CDR2 YNFKEQ. The CDR3 nucleotides read TGTGCCAGCAGCCAAGGACCGGGACTAGCGGAAGGCTTC. It encodes CASSQGPGLAEGF.

This clonotype was found many times. A much larger clone is a single base away; this may be a read error. The V gene is TRBV7-2, the J gene TRBJ2-1; a weak D match, TRBD2 (5 bases). Germline CDR1 is SGHTA and CDR2 is FQGNSA. V was pared by 1 base and J by 2 bases, with 6 bases between. This CDR3 contains 14 residues. This CDR3 is CASSLEAAYNEQFF. CDR3 DNA: TGTGCCAGCAGCTTAGAAGCGGCCTACAATGAGCAGTTCTTC. Combining the CDR3 with reference TRBV7-2 and TRBJ2-1 gives the whole variable domain GAGVSQSPSNKVTEKGKDVELRCDPISGHTALYWYRQSLGQGLEFLIYFQGNSAPDKSGLPSDRFSAERTGGSVSTLTIQRTQQEDSAVYLCASSLEAAYNEQFFGPGTRLTVL.

The genes are TRBV28 and TRBJ2-2, with D tentatively TRBD2 (6 bases). Deletions cut 3 bases from V and 2 bases from J, with 22 bases between. Germline CDR1 is MDHEN and CDR2 is SYDVKM. This CDR3 is built from 19 residues. CDR3 bases: TGTGCCAGCAGTTTTAGGCGCGGGACTCCCCAGACTAACACCGGGGAGCTGTTTTTT. Protein product: CASSFRRGTPQTNTGELFF.

This clonotype appeared many times. The V and J genes are TRBV5-5 and TRBJ2-1; D gene ambiguous. The germline CDR1 and CDR2 sequences are SGHKS and YYEKEE (reference sequence). Trimming removed 0 bases from V and 8 bases from J, with 9 bases in between. The CDR3 spans 13 residues. This CDR3 is CASSLEITYEQFF. The CDR3 DNA is TGTGCCAGCAGCTTGGAGATAACGTATGAGCAGTTCTTC.

The table lists this clonotype with a few counts. This chain connects TRBV7-2 to TRBJ2-3, with 8 bases fitting TRBD1. CDR3 size: 14 residues. In germline, CDR1 is SGHTA, CDR2 FQGNSA. Trimming at V came to 9 bases and at J to 3 bases, leaving 8 bases not matched to a gene. The CDR3 reads CASRFRQGTDTQYF. The CDR3 region has the DNA TGTGCCAGTCGCTTTAGACAGGGGACAGATACGCAGTATTTT.

In this sample, this clonotype turned up many times. This chain joins TRBV27 and TRBJ1-3; D is uncertain. Deletions cut 6 bases from V and 0 bases from J, with 9 bases between. This CDR3 is built from 14 residues. CDR1 MNHEY and CDR2 SMNVEV come from the germline V gene (reference sequence). As DNA, the CDR3 is TGTGCCAGCAGCTTGGGTCCCTCTGGAAACACCATATATTTT. This sequence encodes CASSLGPSGNTIYF.

Concerning this clonotype itself: Sequence at one end of the junction differs from germline and may be a read error. The V gene is TRBV7-2, the J gene TRBJ1-3; D remains ambiguous. The germline gives CDR1 SGHTA, CDR2 FQGNSA. The CDR3 sequence is 16 residues long. As DNA, the CDR3 is TGTGCCAGCAGCCTTGCCGCGGTACGGACCGGAAACACCATAAATTTT. This codes for CASSLAAVRTGNTINF.

The chain couples TRBV19 to TRBJ2-1, with D hard to call. CDR3 length: 14 amino acids. Germline CDR1 reads LNHDA; CDR2 reads SQIVND (reference sequence). V dropped 1 base and J dropped 8 bases, with 12 bases sitting between them. The CDR3 loop is CASSIATPRDEQFF. CDR3 sequence (DNA): TGTGCCAGTAGTATAGCGACTCCAAGGGATGAGCAGTTCTTC.

The chain couples TRBV27 to TRBJ1-2, with 7 positions matching TRBD1. Looked up from germline, CDR1 is MNHEY and CDR2 is SMNVEV (reference sequence). This CDR3 comprises 13 residues. V trimming: 10 bases; J trimming: 2 bases; junction bases outside the gene matches: 7. CDR3 nucleotides: TGTGCCACCGAGACGGACAGGAACTATGGCTACACCTTC. It codes for CATETDRNYGYTF.

This clonotype was counted ten times or more. The J gene is TRBJ1-6, the V gene TRBV7-2; D remains unclear. From germline, CDR1 is SGHTA and CDR2 FQGNSA. Trimming shortened V by 3 bases and J by 7 bases, and 16 bases separated the two germline ends. This CDR3 has 16 amino acids. CDR3 region: CASSFTRTSGNSPLHF. CDR3 DNA: TGTGCCAGCAGCTTCACCAGGACGTCTGGAAATTCACCCCTCCACTTT.

This clonotype was seen at least ten times. This rearrangement joins TRBV7-8 to TRBJ1-2; 8 bases are a match to TRBD1. The V gene end was trimmed by 2 bases and the J gene end by 5 bases; junction bases not matched to a gene: 7. The CDR3 runs 15 residues. Germline assignment: CDR1 SGHVS and CDR2 FQNEAQ. CDR3 DNA sequence: TGTGCCAGCAGCTTACGGACAGGGAGGGGTTATGGCTACACCTTC. It yields the protein CASSLRTGRGYGYTF.

There are many counts of this clonotype. This chain connects TRBV6-6 to TRBJ2-7, with D perhaps TRBD2 (5 bases). CDR3 size: 16 residues. Trimming removed 0 bases at V and 2 bases at J, with 14 bases between. Germline CDR1 and CDR2: MNHNY and SVGAGI (reference sequence). In nucleotides, the CDR3 is TGTGCCAGCAGTTACTCGGTCCGAGCGGAGCCCTACGAGCAGTACTTC. This translates into CASSYSVRAEPYEQYF.

This clonotype came up a few times. This chain connects TRBV20-1 to TRBJ1-1; the D gene is possibly TRBD1 (6 bases). The germline V gene encodes CDR1 DFQATT and CDR2 SNEGSKA (reference sequence). This CDR3 has 14 amino acids. V lost 3 bases and J lost 0, with 11 bases in between. In DNA form, the CDR3 reads TGCAGTGCTAGGTTACAGGGCCTGAACACTGAAGCTTTCTTT. Translating it yields CSARLQGLNTEAFF.

At least ten counts were recorded for this clonotype. The chain has TRBV5-4 and TRBJ2-3; 14 bases match TRBD2. This CDR3 spans 17 amino acids. CDR1 and CDR2 (germline): SGHNT, YYREEE (reference sequence). Losses at the gene ends were 6 bases for V and 2 bases for J; bases not matched to a gene: 8. The CDR3: CASMSGTSGRNTDTQYF. The CDR3 DNA follows: TGTGCCAGCATGAGTGGGACTAGCGGGAGAAACACAGATACGCAGTATTTT.

The CDR3, as DNA: TGTGCCAGCAGTTTCCGCCGGGACCCCCCAAGTGAGACCCAGTACTTC. This gives the protein CASSFRRDPPSETQYF. The V call is TRBV27, the J call TRBJ2-5; D is perhaps TRBD1 or TRBD2 (5 bases each). The germline V and J ends were trimmed by 3 bases and 5 bases, with 19 bases remaining between them. The CDR3 runs to 16 residues. From germline, CDR1 is MNHEY and CDR2 SMNVEV (reference sequence).

This clonotype was seen many times. This chain connects TRBV4-1 to TRBJ2-5; D might be TRBD1 or TRBD2, each matching 5 bases. The CDR3 is 15 amino acids. Germline V gene data show CDR1 as MGHRA and CDR2 as YSYEKL. V was cut by 0 bases and J by 2 bases, with 10 bases left in between. The CDR3 region has the DNA TGCGCCAGCAGCCAAGATCCGAGGGGACAAGAGACCCAGTACTTC. This codes for CASSQDPRGQETQYF.

Only a few counts were recorded for this clonotype. This chain uses TRBV12-3 or TRBV12-4 with TRBJ1-1; D gene uncertain. The CDR3 covers 14 residues. Trimming shortened V by 2 bases and J by 5 bases, and 12 bases separated the two germline ends. CDR3 nucleotides: TGTGCCAGCAGTTTAAAGGCATTAGGGACTGAAGCTTTCTTT. Its protein product is CASSLKALGTEAFF.

This clonotype was recorded at least ten times. V usage is TRBV7-2 and J usage is TRBJ1-6, with a possible D match to TRBD1 (6 bases). The V and J ends lost 3 bases and 10 bases respectively, with 31 bases between them. The CDR3 is 20 residues long. In germline, CDR1 is SGHTA, CDR2 FQGNSA. CDR3 nucleotide sequence: TGTGCCAGCAGCTTCAAACAGGGTGGCGTCCCCGATCTCAGGAGGTCACCCCTCCACTTT. Its translation is CASSFKQGGVPDLRRSPLHF. Combining the CDR3 with reference TRBV7-2 and TRBJ1-6 gives the whole variable domain GAGVSQSPSNKVTEKGKDVELRCDPISGHTALYWYRQSLGQGLEFLIYFQGNSAPDKSGLPSDRFSAERTGGSVSTLTIQRTQQEDSAVYLCASSFKQGGVPDLRRSPLHFGNGTRLTVT.

This clonotype was detected only a few times. V is TRBV7-2 and J is TRBJ1-3, with D unclear. From germline, CDR1 is SGHTA and CDR2 FQGNSA. The CDR3 is made up of 15 amino acids. V was pared by 1 base and J by 3 bases, with 10 bases between. The CDR3 coding sequence is TGTGCCAGCAGCTTAGACAGACACATTGGAAACACCATATATTTT. Encoded protein: CASSLDRHIGNTIYF. Supplemented by reference TRBV7-2 and TRBJ1-3, the full variable domain reads GAGVSQSPSNKVTEKGKDVELRCDPISGHTALYWYRQSLGQGLEFLIYFQGNSAPDKSGLPSDRFSAERTGGSVSTLTIQRTQQEDSAVYLCASSLDRHIGNTIYFGEGSWLTVV.

The sample holds a few counts of this clonotype. The chain joins TRBV28 to TRBJ1-2; tentative D call: TRBD1 (6 bases). V lost 6 bases and J lost 0, with 11 bases in between. From germline, CDR1 is MDHEN and CDR2 SYDVKM. The CDR3 loop spans 14 amino acids. CDR3 amino acids: CASSGQRANYGYTF. The CDR3 DNA sequence: TGTGCCAGCAGCGGACAGAGAGCTAACTATGGCTACACCTTC.

This clonotype was detected only a few times. The chain links TRBV7-9 to TRBJ2-7; D assignment may be TRBD1 or TRBD2 (5 bases each). The CDR3 length is 15 residues. The V gene's germline CDR1 is SEHNR and CDR2 FQNEAQ (reference sequence). Deletions cut 0 bases from V and 6 bases from J, with 15 bases between. CDR3 in amino acids: CASSLASGPAAEQYF. The CDR3 bases are TGTGCCAGCAGCTTAGCCTCGGGACCTGCGGCCGAGCAGTACTTC.

This clonotype was observed a handful of times. J is TRBJ1-1 and V is TRBV2; weak D call: TRBD1 (5 bases). The CDR3 runs 12 residues. V lost 8 bases to trimming and J lost 1 base, with 8 bases between them. Looked up from germline, CDR1 is SNHLY and CDR2 is FYNNEI. CDR3 loop: CASHTGNTEAFF. The CDR3 DNA reads TGTGCCAGCCACACAGGGAACACTGAAGCTTTCTTT.

V gene TRBV20-1 combines with J gene TRBJ1-6; TRBD1 agrees at 7 bases. Germline assignment: CDR1 DFQATT and CDR2 SNEGSKA (reference sequence). The CDR3 consists of 15 residues. V gave up 6 bases and J gave up 10 bases; unmatched junction bases: 15. CDR3 nucleotides: TGCAGTGCAAAAACTTCGACTCAGGGGGGATCACCCCTCCACTTT. Its translation is CSAKTSTQGGSPLHF.

This clonotype has a count of ten or more. This sequence joins TRBV7-9 and TRBJ2-1, with 7 bases fitting TRBD2. With 3 bases clipped from V and 0 bases from J, the junction kept 5 bases outside the gene matches. Germline CDR1 is SEHNR and CDR2 is FQNEAQ (reference sequence). The CDR3 is made up of 16 amino acids. In DNA, the CDR3 is TGTGCCAGCAGCTTCCCCGGCGGGAGCTCCTACAATGAGCAGTTCTTC. Amino acids: CASSFPGGSSYNEQFF.